Listed below are T cell receptor beta chains from one sample, sequenced in a study of cytomegalovirus exposure and HLA in healthy donors. The table came from immunoSEQ multiplex PCR; TCRdb's copy has only in-frame clones and leaves some out. The sample includes around 120,000 clones, 75% to 85% of them seen just once. The sample taken for sequencing was PBMCs. All receptors come from a male donor in good health and CMV-seronegative. Each CDR3 is given with its conserved first and last residue. A D gene is named only where the DNA matches it firmly. Some rows have no size entry. The others give once, few or many, or a class for an expanded clone.

j_call v_call d_call clone_size cdr3_aa cdr3_nt
TRBJ2-3 TRBV6-4 TRBD2 - CASSLAGGPDTQYF TGTGCCAGCAGTCTAGCGGGAGGGCCAGATACGCAGTATTTT
TRBJ1-3 TRBV9 - - CASSVLGRGSAGNTIYF TGTGCCAGCAGCGTACTCGGGCGGGGTTCCGCCGGAAACACCATATATTTT
TRBJ2-7 TRBV30 - - CAWRPLGSPGEQYF TGTGCCTGGAGGCCTCTCGGGAGCCCTGGGGAGCAGTACTTC
TRBJ1-5 TRBV5-6 TRBD1 - CASSLLTGTGLGQPQHF TGTGCCAGCAGCCTACTTACCGGGACAGGGTTGGGTCAGCCCCAGCATTTT
TRBJ2-6 TRBV7-9 - - CSSSLPGNVLTF TGTTCCAGCAGCTTACCCGGCAACGTCCTGACTTTC
TRBJ2-7 TRBV28 - once CASSTSKPGYEQYF TGTGCCAGCAGTACCAGCAAACCGGGCTACGAGCAGTACTTC
TRBJ2-2 TRBV7-6 - - CASRQPGLWNTGELFF TGTGCCAGCAGACAACCGGGACTTTGGAACACCGGGGAGCTGTTTTTT
TRBJ2-2 TRBV2 - once CASSEQGGELFF TGTGCCAGCAGTGAACAGGGAGGGGAGCTGTTTTTT
TRBJ1-3 TRBV27 - - CASSLLPGNGNTIYF TGTGCCAGCAGTCTCCTTCCAGGGAATGGAAACACCATATATTTT
TRBJ1-5 TRBV6-1 - - CASSDGGDYSNQPQHF TGTGCCAGCAGTGATGGGGGGGATTATAGCAATCAGCCCCAGCATTTT
TRBJ1-4 TRBV25-1 TRBD1 - CASSESTGVDEKLFF TGTGCCAGCAGTGAATCAACAGGGGTGGATGAAAAACTGTTTTTT
TRBJ1-6 TRBV7-2 - - CASSLVGNSPLHF TGTGCCAGCAGCTTAGTCGGTAATTCACCCCTCCACTTT
TRBJ2-4 TRBV7-6 - - CASSLTGFAPSIGKNIQYF TGTGCCAGCAGCTTAACGGGATTTGCCCCTTCAATCGGCAAAAACATTCAGTACTTC
TRBJ2-7 TRBV6-5 - - CASRRQVNPAYEQYF TGTGCCAGCCGTCGTCAGGTCAACCCCGCCTACGAGCAGTACTTC
TRBJ2-3 TRBV5-1 - - CASSLGLGASTDTQYF TGCGCCAGCAGCTTGGGTCTGGGGGCGAGCACAGATACGCAGTATTTT
TRBJ2-7 TRBV6-5 TRBD1 - CASRFGRGLTYEQYF TGTGCCAGCAGATTCGGCAGGGGGCTTACCTACGAGCAGTACTTC
TRBJ2-7 TRBV4-3 TRBD1 - CASSQSGDRVHEQYF TGCGCCAGCAGCCAATCCGGGGACAGGGTCCACGAGCAGTACTTC
TRBJ1-3 TRBV5-5 TRBD1 - CASSLDRGGNTIYF TGTGCCAGCAGCTTGGACAGGGGCGGAAACACCATATATTTT
TRBJ1-1 TRBV4-1 - - CASSPRALNTEAFF TGCGCCAGCAGCCCGCGGGCCTTGAACACTGAAGCTTTCTTT
TRBJ1-2 TRBV30 TRBD1 - CAWSSQGAGGYTF TGTGCCTGGAGTTCCCAGGGGGCGGGTGGCTACACCTTC
TRBJ1-4 TRBV19 TRBD1 - CATRDRALGEKLFF TGTGCCACCCGGGACAGGGCTCTTGGTGAAAAACTGTTTTTT
TRBJ2-6 TRBV5-1 TRBD1 - CASSLALTGQGANGLTF TGCGCCAGCAGCTTGGCTTTGACGGGACAGGGGGCCAACGGCCTGACTTTC
TRBJ2-3 TRBV10-3 TRBD2 - CAIGAAGASTDTQYF TGTGCCATCGGGGCAGCGGGAGCTAGCACAGATACGCAGTATTTT
TRBJ2-7 TRBV5-6 TRBD1 - CASSLGGTGMHEQYF TGTGCCAGCAGCTTGGGCGGGACAGGGATGCACGAGCAGTACTTC
TRBJ2-7 TRBV27 - - CASSLIQGHGGEQYF TGTGCCAGCAGCCTAATACAGGGTCATGGGGGCGAGCAGTACTTC
TRBJ2-1 TRBV11-2 - - CASSSSPGNEQFF TGTGCCAGCAGCTCGTCCCCGGGCAATGAGCAGTTCTTC
TRBJ1-1 TRBV9 - - CASSRDREAFF TGTGCCAGCAGCCGCGACAGGGAAGCTTTCTTT
TRBJ2-1 TRBV21-1 - once CASSPLLGRAKSGEQFF TGTGCCAGCAGCCCCCTTCTAGGGAGGGCCAAATCGGGTGAGCAGTTCTTC
TRBJ1-4 TRBV5-1 TRBD1 - CASTRGTGFEKLFF TGCGCCAGCACCCGAGGGACAGGGTTTGAAAAACTGTTTTTT
TRBJ2-2 TRBV7-3 TRBD1 - CASSSTGSGELFF TGTGCCAGCAGCTCGACAGGGTCCGGGGAGCTGTTTTTT
TRBJ2-3 TRBV5-1 TRBD2 - CASSRRTSGGKGDTQYF TGCGCCAGCAGCCGACGGACTAGCGGGGGGAAAGGAGATACGCAGTATTTT
TRBJ2-7 TRBV2 - - CASRTESYEQYF TGTGCCAGCAGGACGGAGTCCTACGAGCAGTACTTC
TRBJ1-1 TRBV6-1 - few CASSEYSGGSTEAFF TGTGCCAGCAGTGAATATAGCGGGGGATCAACTGAAGCTTTCTTT
TRBJ2-2 TRBV19 TRBD1 - CASSRGTGDNTGELFF TGTGCCAGTAGTAGGGGGACAGGGGACAACACCGGGGAGCTGTTTTTT
TRBJ1-1 TRBV10-3 TRBD1 - CAISGTGRNTEAFF TGTGCCATCAGTGGGACAGGGAGGAACACTGAAGCTTTCTTT
TRBJ2-3 TRBV11-2 - - CASSLESPAVSTDTQYF TGTGCCAGCAGCTTAGAAAGCCCAGCGGTTAGCACAGATACGCAGTATTTT
TRBJ1-4 TRBV5-6 - - CASSFKGVNEKLFF TGTGCCAGCAGCTTTAAGGGGGTTAACGAAAAACTGTTTTTT
TRBJ2-1 TRBV5-1 TRBD2 - CASSTGTSGGSRGFF TGCGCCAGCAGCACTGGGACTAGCGGGGGTTCGAGGGGATTCTTC
TRBJ1-2 TRBV10-2 - - CASSDLRAGDYGYTF TGCGCCAGCAGTGATCTCAGGGCAGGGGACTATGGCTACACCTTC
TRBJ1-2 TRBV5-6 - few CASGTGGLGGYTF TGTGCCAGCGGGACGGGGGGACTCGGTGGCTACACCTTC